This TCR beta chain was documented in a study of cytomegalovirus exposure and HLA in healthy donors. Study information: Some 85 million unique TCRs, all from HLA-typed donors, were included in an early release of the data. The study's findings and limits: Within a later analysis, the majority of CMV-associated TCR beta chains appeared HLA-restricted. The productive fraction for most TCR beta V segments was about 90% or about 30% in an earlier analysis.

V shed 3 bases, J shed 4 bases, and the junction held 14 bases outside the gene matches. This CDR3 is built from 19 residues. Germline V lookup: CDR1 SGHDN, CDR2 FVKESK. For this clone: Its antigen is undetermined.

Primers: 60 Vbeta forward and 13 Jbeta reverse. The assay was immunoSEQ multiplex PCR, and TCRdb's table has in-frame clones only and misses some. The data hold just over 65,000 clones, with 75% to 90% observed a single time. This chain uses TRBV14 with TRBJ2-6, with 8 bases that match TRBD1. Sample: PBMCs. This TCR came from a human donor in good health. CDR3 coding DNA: TGTGCCAGCAGCCATTACAGGGGGGAAGGCTTGTTCGGGGCCAACGTCCTGACTTTC. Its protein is CASSHYRGEGLFGANVLTF. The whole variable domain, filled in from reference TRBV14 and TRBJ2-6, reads EAGVTQFPSHSVIEKGQTVTLRCDPISGHDNLYWYRRVMGKEIKFLLHFVKESKQDESGMPNNRFLAERTGGTYSTLKVQPAELEDSGVYFCASSHYRGEGLFGANVLTFGAGSRLTVL.